One sample yielded the 6 T cell receptor beta chains listed below, sequenced in a study of cytomegalovirus exposure and HLA in healthy donors. Primers: 60 Vbeta forward and 13 Jbeta reverse. Assay used: immunoSEQ multiplex PCR; TCRdb lists only in-frame clones, some missing. The table records around 200,000 clones, roughly three quarters of them present only once. Sequencing was done on a sample of PBMCs. The receptors stem from a male donor in good health and CMV-seronegative.

CDR3 DNA: TGCGCCAGCAGCCCATCGAGCCGAAACTCCTACAATGAGCAGTTCTTC. Its translation: CASSPSSRNSYNEQFF. This rearrangement joins TRBV4-3 to TRBJ2-1; D call uncertain. Looked up from germline, CDR1 is LGHNA and CDR2 is YSLEER. The length of the CDR3 is 16 residues. V gave up 4 bases and J gave up 0 bases, with 13 bases separating them.

The rearrangement uses TRBV30 and TRBJ2-3, with a tentative D call TRBD2 (5 bases). V was cut by 4 bases and J by 0 bases, with 8 bases left in between. Germline V gene lookup returns CDR1 GTSNPN and CDR2 SVGIG (reference sequence). The CDR3 is 13 amino acids. The DNA of the CDR3 is TGTGCCTGGAAGCAGCGGAGCACAGATACGCAGTATTTT. Translated, it gives CAWKQRSTDTQYF.

This clone has only one observation. The junction departs from the called germline gene at one end, perhaps through a read error. The V gene is TRBV10-3, the J gene TRBJ1-1; D is unclear. The CDR3 has 13 residues. CDR1 ENHRY and CDR2 SYGVKD come from the germline V gene. The CDR3 reads CTISDGWEGEAFF. The CDR3 DNA is TGTACCATCAGTGATGGCTGGGAGGGTGAAGCTTTCTTT.

Concerning this clone: Sequence at one end of the junction differs from germline and may be a read error. This chain connects TRBV7-9 to TRBJ2-7; TRBD1 matches at 7 bases. CDR1 SEHNR and CDR2 FQNEAQ come from the germline V gene (reference sequence). The CDR3 runs to 13 residues. CDR3 coding DNA: TGTTCCAGCAGCTCGGGACAGTCCAACGAGCAGTACTTC. As protein: CSSSSGQSNEQYF.

This chain links TRBV7-2 with TRBJ1-3; TRBD1 is a possible D gene (5 bases). Germline V gene lookup returns CDR1 SGHTA and CDR2 FQGNSA. The CDR3 contains 16 residues. The germline V and J ends were trimmed by 3 bases and 0 bases, with 12 bases remaining between them. DNA of the CDR3: TGTGCCAGCAGCTTCGCGGGACTGACCTCTGGAAACACCATATATTTT. This encodes CASSFAGLTSGNTIYF.

V usage is TRBV9 and J usage is TRBJ1-3; D call uncertain. The CDR3 totals 16 residues. V shed 0 bases and J shed 0 bases, with 10 bases lying between them. The V gene's germline CDR1 is SGDLS and CDR2 YYNGEE. CDR3 nucleotide sequence: TGTGCCAGCAGCGTAGCTCTCGGGAGCTCTGGAAACACCATATATTTT. Amino acids: CASSVALGSSGNTIYF.